This TCR beta chain derives from a study of T cell changes during pregnancy in multiple sclerosis (dated by TCRdb to the late 2010s). Broadly, across the study: The study looked at changes in the T cell repertoire across pregnancy in women with multiple sclerosis.

Receptors were amplified or captured by the immunoSEQ multiplex PCR assay. What TCRdb holds here is the immuneACCESS table cut down to in-frame rearrangements. Part of the clones is not present; checked against another copy, under half of the missing clones reflect an unresolved V gene, and the others are unexplained. This sample comprises tens of thousands of clones, 84% of them detected only once. The ten largest clonotypes hold around 0.58% of the sample. This clone was seen more than once but under ten times. There is no known antigen for this receptor. No base quality information exists; no much larger clone differs at one position. The V and J ends are trimmed by 5 bases and 0 bases, leaving 12 bases between them. The CDR3 runs 14 amino acids, cysteine and phenylalanine included. Just the 42-base CDR3 DNA is kept, in frame starting at base 1. Taken from the germline V gene, the CDR1 and CDR2 loops are SGHRS and YFSETQ.

This clonotype originated in a female donor with multiple sclerosis, enrolled in a pregnancy study. The chain was built from TRBV5-1 and TRBJ2-7; the D gene remains uncertain. The sequenced sample was CD4+ T cells from peripheral blood mononuclear cells, obtained before pregnancy. The sequence in DNA is TGCGCCAGCAGACGCGAGGTTACCTCCTACGAGCAGTACTTC. Its protein reads: CASRREVTSYEQYF.